This TCR beta chain was captured by sequencing in a study of T cell repertoires in cytomegalovirus infection. This clonotype turned up a few times. Its target is unknown. TCRdb redid the calling of the reads with MiXCR, one entry per CDR3 protein. The data contain almost 500,000 distinct CDR3 sequences, about 11% of them singletons. Study-level points and caveats: Dominant in the ex vivo response were TCR beta clonotypes restricted by HLA-C and specific for CMV.

Germline lookup yields CDR1 KGHSH and CDR2 LQKENI. With 2 bases removed from V and 2 bases from J, the gap between germline ends came to 8 bases. The CDR3 is made up of 14 amino acids. The sequenced material came from PBMCs. The chain recombines TRBV18 with TRBJ2-3, with a possible D match to TRBD1 (6 bases). The receptor was derived from a human donor in good health (CMV status not recorded). Some clones in this sample may be carry-over from other donors' samples. CDR3 protein: CASSPDRHTDTQYF. Written as DNA, the CDR3 is TGTGCCAGCTCACCAGACAGGCACACAGATACGCAGTATTTT.